This T cell receptor beta chain was captured in a study of Graves' ophthalmopathy and Graves' hyperthyroidism. Study-wide context: A follow-up of 18 months without ophthalmopathy meant that hyperthyroidism was stable.

Study results and limitations: Most thyroid clonotypes with frequency above 0.001 were detected in blood too. The study's model predicted ophthalmopathy progression at 65% to 71% sensitivity and around 75% specificity.

Aged 18 to 65, the patients with hyperthyroidism had under 2 months' duration and were newly diagnosed. Concerning this clonotype itself: What it binds is not known.

Scientists amplified the TCR beta CDR3 regions from RNA transcripts. First-round RT-PCR relied on HTBI primers, and a second-round multiplex PCR came next. TCRdb reprocessed the multiplex PCR reads with MiXCR, giving one entry per CDR3 protein. The sample shows about 1.1 million distinct CDR3 sequences, 35% to 40% of them seen only once. This sequence originates from an adult man with Graves' hyperthyroidism. Sequenced material: peripheral blood or thyroid tissue (not recorded which).

CDR3 DNA sequence: TGTGCCAGCAGTAGGGACAGGGAAGATCAGCCCCAGCATTTT. Its translation is CASSRDREDQPQHF. This chain connects TRBV2 to TRBJ1-5; TRBD1 aligns across 9 bases. J lost 5 bases, V lost 5 bases, and 4 bases had no gene match. The CDR3 length is 14 residues. Germline V gene sequence: CDR1 SNHLY, CDR2 FYNNEI.